This T cell receptor (beta chain) was sequenced for a study of breast tumors, draining lymph nodes, adjacent tissues. MiXCR, applied by TCRdb to the multiplex PCR reads, yields one record per CDR3 protein. The table includes approximately 210,000 distinct CDR3 sequences, less than 35% detected once. The lymph nodes were axillary draining lymph nodes from breast cancer patients. This clonotype was counted ten times or more. Its matching antigen is unknown. Germline V gene data show CDR1 as LNHDA and CDR2 as SQIVND (reference sequence). With V trimmed by 7 bases and J by 6 bases, 12 bases remained unmatched. CDR3 length equals 15 residues. Findings and limits, study-wide: Tumor repertoires ranked between lymph nodes and nontumor tissue in diversity, with V and J gene preferences. Tumor T cell lymph node origin was a supported hypothesis, not proven. Findings are consistent with lymph node origin and intratumoral expansion of most tumor T cells.

The chain couples TRBV19 to TRBJ1-2, with 9 bases that match TRBD1. This receptor was identified in a female donor with breast cancer. Some clones in this sample may be carry-over from other donors' samples. The specimen sequenced was axillary lymph node tissue. CDR3 bases: TGTGCCAGTACCCCAACAGGGGGCGGGTTTGATGGCTACACCTTC. Amino acid sequence: CASTPTGGGFDGYTF.